The entry below gives a single T cell receptor (beta chain) sequence along with its context. The antigen remains unidentified. At one end the junction does not follow the germline gene, possibly because of a read error. Then a second PCR, running roughly 6 to 11 cycles, was carried out with a sample-barcoded 5' primer and a J-beta primer mix. TCRdb fed the 5' RACE reads into MiXCR, producing one record per CDR3 protein. The table has some 1.5 million distinct CDR3 sequences, 42% seen once. This sample stems from a study of blood T cells in healthy people across ages. Whole-study findings and limits: Naive CD4+ cells and diversity were both higher in long-lived donors than in aged donors.

The CDR3 loop spans 14 amino acids. CDR1 is SSHAT, CDR2 FNYEAQ, per germline (reference sequence). The V call is TRBV7-7, the J call TRBJ2-1; 9 nucleotides align to TRBD2. Sequenced input: blood. The clonotype was recovered from a woman younger than 35 in good health. The chain's CDR3 is CASSPGLAVGEQFF. The CDR3 nucleotides read TGTGCTAGCAGCCCGGGACTAGCTGTAGGAGAGCAGTTCTTC.